Shown below are 21 T cell receptor beta chains from a single sample sequenced in a study of cytomegalovirus exposure and HLA in healthy donors (dated 2017 in TCRdb). Library creation used the immunoSEQ multiplex PCR assay. For the multiplex PCR, a mixture combining 60 forward primers for TCR Vbeta segments and 13 reverse primers for TCR Jbeta segments was used. As stored in TCRdb, this immuneACCESS dataset retains in-frame rearrangements with V and J assigned. A fraction of the clones does not appear; measured against another copy, unresolved V genes explain less than half of the discrepancy, and the remainder lacks a known reason. The sample yields 150,000 to 200,000 clones; about 80% were counted once. Jointly, the top ten make up 0.65% of the sample. The sequenced material came from PBMCs. The source is a boy younger than 18 in good health and CMV-seronegative.

This clone was seen just once. This CDR3 reads CASRRDSEAFF. The CDR3 coding sequence is TGTGCCAGCAGACGGGACAGTGAAGCTTTCTTT. V usage is TRBV6-5 and J usage is TRBJ1-1, with 7 bases matching TRBD1. V lost 6 bases to trimming and J lost 7 bases; unmatched junction nucleotides: 2. This CDR3 comprises 11 residues. Germline V CDR1 and CDR2: MNHEY, SVGAGI.

This chain links TRBV5-6 with TRBJ2-1; D remains ambiguous. The germline V gene encodes CDR1 SGHDT and CDR2 YYEEEE. The CDR3 length is 13 residues. Trimming shortened V by 0 bases and J by 5 bases, and 6 bases separated the two germline ends. The CDR3 nucleotides read TGTGCCAGCAGCTTGGGCAGGCACAATGAGCAGTTCTTC. Residues: CASSLGRHNEQFF.

V gene TRBV7-6 combines with J gene TRBJ2-5, with 10 bases fitting TRBD2. Trimming removed 5 bases from V and 1 base from J; junction bases left unmatched: 1. This CDR3 has 14 residues. Germline loops: CDR1 SGHVS, CDR2 FNYEAQ. Written as DNA, the CDR3 is TGTGCCAGCAGCGAGCGGGGGGGCCAAGAGACCCAGTACTTC. Protein product: CASSERGGQETQYF.

The chain couples TRBV30 to TRBJ1-1; D perhaps matches TRBD1 (6 bases). This CDR3 has 15 residues. Germline CDR1 and CDR2: GTSNPN and SVGIG (reference sequence). V lost 2 bases and J 3 bases, leaving 16 bases between the germline ends. The CDR3 DNA sequence: TGTGCCTGGAGTCAACTCCCCGGGACATACACTGAAGCTTTCTTT. Translation gives CAWSQLPGTYTEAFF.

The V call is TRBV6-1, the J call TRBJ2-1; the D is unclear. The CDR3 is 13 amino acids. CDR1 is MNHNS, CDR2 SASEGT, per germline. Trimming removed 5 bases at V and 4 bases at J, with 9 bases between. The CDR3 region is CASSRSSYNEQFF. The CDR3 DNA is TGTGCCAGCAGTCGGTCGTCTTACAATGAGCAGTTCTTC.

The CDR3 nucleotides read TGTGCCAGCAGCCAGGGGCCATGGCGAGGAAAACTGTTTTTT. Translation gives CASSQGPWRGKLFF. The chain uses TRBV21-1 and TRBJ1-4; the DNA was not compared with TRBD1, the D call given in the table. TRBV21-1 is described as a pseudogene. The CDR3 has 14 residues.

This clone was detected only a few times. The chain carries TRBV5-6 and TRBJ2-7, with 7 bases aligning to TRBD1. Germline V gene data show CDR1 as SGHDT and CDR2 as YYEEEE. J lost 3 bases, V lost 2 bases, and 2 bases had no gene match. CDR3 length: 13 amino acids. Here the CDR3 DNA reads TGTGCCAGCAGCTTCCGGGACAGCTACGAGCAGTACTTC. Protein sequence: CASSFRDSYEQYF. Complete variable domain (other parts from reference TRBV5-6 and TRBJ2-7): DAGVTQSPTHLIKTRGQQVTLRCSPKSGHDTVSWYQQALGQGPQFIFQYYEEEERQRGNFPDRFSGHQFPNYSSELNVNALLLGDSALYLCASSFRDSYEQYFGPGTRLTVT.

The V gene is TRBV7-3, the J gene TRBJ2-5; 7 bases line up with TRBD2. CDR3 length: 15 amino acids. Germline CDR1 reads SGHTA; CDR2 reads FQGTGA. Losses at the gene ends were 2 bases for V and 7 bases for J; bases not matched to a gene: 10. CDR3: CASSLAGLVSGTQYF. CDR3 coding DNA: TGTGCCAGCAGCTTAGCTGGACTAGTGTCAGGGACCCAGTACTTC.

In its sample, this clone was seen a few times. The gene calls are TRBV9 and TRBJ1-2, with D possibly matching TRBD1 (6 bases). CDR1 is SGDLS, CDR2 YYNGEE, per germline. CDR3 size: 16 residues. Trimming stripped 0 bases from V and 6 bases from J, with 18 bases between. CDR3 loop: CASSVGLIRGKNGYTF. In DNA, the CDR3 is TGTGCCAGCAGCGTAGGTCTCATTAGGGGGAAGAATGGCTACACCTTC.

This chain links TRBV10-3 with TRBJ1-2; 10 bases align to TRBD1. Germline-derived CDR1 and CDR2 are ENHRY and SYGVKD. The CDR3 loop spans 14 amino acids. After removal of 3 bases from V and 3 bases from J, the junction contained 1 base not matched to a gene. The CDR3 loop reads CAISDGTGDYGYTF. DNA of the CDR3: TGTGCCATCAGTGATGGGACAGGGGACTATGGCTACACCTTC.

V is TRBV4-1 and J is TRBJ1-6; D unresolved. This CDR3 region has 16 residues. V lost 1 base to trimming and J lost 7 bases, with 14 bases between them. Germline V CDR1 and CDR2: MGHRA, YSYEKL. Written as DNA, the CDR3 is TGCGCCAGCAGCCAAGTAGAGCGGGCGACGAATTCACCCCTCCACTTT. It is translated as CASSQVERATNSPLHF.

This clone was observed once. The chain employs TRBV29-1 and TRBJ2-1; TRBD2 matches 9 bases. After removal of 4 bases from V and 4 bases from J, the junction contained 2 bases not matched to a gene. The CDR3 totals 13 residues. Germline V gene data show CDR1 as SQVTM and CDR2 as ANQGSEA. DNA of the CDR3: TGCAGCGTTGGGACTAGCGTATACAATGAGCAGTTCTTC. Amino acid sequence: CSVGTSVYNEQFF.

The chain links TRBV11-3 to TRBJ2-5; D unresolved. CDR1 and CDR2 (germline): SGHNT, YENEEA. Trimming shortened V by 1 base and J by 4 bases, and 4 bases separated the two germline ends. The CDR3 totals 12 residues. The CDR3 here is CASSLVAETQYF. The CDR3, as DNA: TGTGCCAGCAGCTTAGTGGCAGAGACCCAGTACTTC.

The chain couples TRBV10-2 to TRBJ2-7, with TRBD1 matching 10 bases. The CDR3 is 13 amino acids. V lost 6 bases to trimming and J lost 6 bases; unmatched junction nucleotides: 5. CDR1 and CDR2 (germline): WSHSY, SAAADI. The CDR3 sequence is CASRDRGLIEQYF. As DNA, the CDR3 is TGCGCCAGCAGGGACAGGGGGTTGATCGAGCAGTACTTC.

This chain joins TRBV30 and TRBJ2-1; D remains ambiguous. The ends were cut back, 2 bases at V and 3 bases at J, with 11 bases in the middle. From germline, CDR1 is GTSNPN and CDR2 SVGIG (reference sequence). There are 14 residues in the CDR3. Here the CDR3 DNA reads TGTGCCTGGAGTCGAGAGTCCCGCTACAATGAGCAGTTCTTC. The encoded protein is CAWSRESRYNEQFF.

This clone was detected only once. This chain uses TRBV10-3 with TRBJ1-1; D is ambiguous. The CDR3 runs to 13 residues. V lost 7 bases, J lost 8 bases, and 17 bases lay in between. Per germline, CDR1 ENHRY and CDR2 SYGVKD. The CDR3 sequence: CAINGILSTEAFF. The CDR3 coding sequence is TGTGCCATCAATGGTATCCTTTCGACAGAAGCTTTCTTT.

The chain links TRBV18 to TRBJ2-6; 9 bases fit TRBD1. V was pared by 6 bases and J by 0 bases, with 3 bases of the junction left unmatched. CDR3 length: 16 amino acids. The germline V gene encodes CDR1 KGHSH and CDR2 LQKENI. The CDR3 sequence is CASSRDRASGANVLTF. CDR3 nucleotide sequence: TGTGCCAGCTCGCGGGACAGGGCCTCTGGGGCCAACGTCCTGACTTTC. Combining the CDR3 with reference TRBV18 and TRBJ2-6 gives the whole variable domain NAGVMQNPRHLVRRRGQEARLRCSPMKGHSHVYWYRQLPEEGLKFMVYLQKENIIDESGMPKERFSAEFPKEGPSILRIQQVVRGDSAAYFCASSRDRASGANVLTFGAGSRLTVL.

This chain links TRBV19 with TRBJ2-2; TRBD1 agrees at 10 bases. The CDR3 length is 14 residues. With V trimmed by 6 bases and J by 7 bases, 5 bases remained unmatched. Germline CDR1 reads LNHDA; CDR2 reads SQIVND (reference sequence). The CDR3 DNA is TGTGCCAGTAGAAGACAGGGGGCCGGCGGGGAGCTGTTTTTT. Translated: CASRRQGAGGELFF. Full variable domain (missing parts from reference TRBV19 and TRBJ2-2): DGGITQSPKYLFRKEGQNVTLSCEQNLNHDAMYWYRQDPGQGLRLIYYSQIVNDFQKGDIAEGYSVSREKKESFPLTVTSAQKNPTAFYLCASRRQGAGGELFFGEGSRLTVL.

The chain combines TRBV4-2 with TRBJ2-1, with 10 bases identical to TRBD2. CDR1 is LGHNA and CDR2 is YNFKEQ in the germline V gene. With 1 base clipped from V and 9 bases from J, the junction kept 9 bases outside the gene matches. The CDR3 has 16 residues. The DNA of the CDR3 is TGTGCCAGCAGCCAAGGGCCGGGACTAGCGATCGTTGAGCAGTTCTTC. Translated, it gives CASSQGPGLAIVEQFF.

This clone has a single count. V usage is TRBV9 and J usage is TRBJ1-4; 7 bases are shared with TRBD1. Germline assignment: CDR1 SGDLS and CDR2 YYNGEE. The V and J ends lost 0 bases and 4 bases, in that order; junction bases with no gene match: 6. This CDR3 spans 16 amino acids. The CDR3 sequence is CASSVATGQHNEKLFF. CDR3 DNA: TGTGCCAGCAGCGTAGCTACGGGACAGCATAATGAAAAACTGTTTTTT.

This chain joins TRBV29-1 and TRBJ2-1; possible D gene TRBD2, 5 bases. Germline V gene lookup returns CDR1 SQVTM and CDR2 ANQGSEA. V lost 5 bases and J lost 3, with 14 bases in between. The CDR3 is made up of 14 amino acids. Here the CDR3 reads CSVPQTGNYNEQFF. The CDR3 DNA reads as TGCAGCGTTCCCCAGACGGGAAACTACAATGAGCAGTTCTTC.